One sample yielded the 31 T cell receptor beta chains listed below, sequenced in a study of blood T cell repertoires in COVID-19. Repertoires were generated with immunoSEQ multiplex PCR, while TCRdb's copy carries only in-frame clones and drops some. The sample yields about 68,000 clones, roughly 83% seen once. The specimen was peripheral blood. These receptors originate from a man aged 45-65 years with active COVID-19.

V and J are TRBV11-2 and TRBJ2-5; 7 nucleotides agree with TRBD1. V shed 5 bases and J 7 bases; nucleotides not matched to a gene: 4. The CDR3 loop spans 12 amino acids. Germline CDR1 and CDR2: SGHAT and FQNNGV. The CDR3 sequence: CASSTGAATQYF. The CDR3, as DNA: TGTGCCAGCAGCACAGGGGCGGCGACCCAGTACTTC.

This clone is a singleton in its sample. The chain recombines TRBV11-3 with TRBJ2-3, with TRBD2 matching 11 bases. Germline V gene data show CDR1 as SGHNT and CDR2 as YENEEA. This CDR3 comprises 16 residues. V was pared by 5 bases and J by 5 bases, with 9 bases of the junction left unmatched. CDR3 residues: CASSPRSGGAGDTQYF. CDR3 bases: TGTGCCAGCAGCCCCCGTAGCGGGGGGGCGGGAGATACGCAGTATTTT.

This clone was counted once. J is TRBJ2-5 and V is TRBV6-6; TRBD2 might be the D (5 bases). V lost 7 bases to trimming and J lost 1 base, with 10 bases between them. CDR3 length: 13 residues. The germline CDR1 and CDR2 sequences are MNHNY and SVGAGI (reference sequence). CDR3 protein: CASTLGPQETQYF. The DNA for the CDR3 is TGTGCCAGCACACTAGGGCCCCAAGAGACCCAGTACTTC.

This clone was seen only once. The rearrangement links TRBV29-1 to TRBJ2-2, with D unresolved. Germline lookup yields CDR1 SQVTM and CDR2 ANQGSEA. The CDR3 totals 12 residues. Trimming took 5 bases from V and 4 from J, leaving 8 bases between them. CDR3 sequence reads: CSVISPTGELFF. CDR3 in DNA: TGCAGCGTTATTTCTCCCACCGGGGAGCTGTTTTTT.

The V gene is TRBV29-1, the J gene TRBJ2-1, with 7 bases identical to TRBD2. The ends lost 1 base at V and 2 bases at J; junction bases unmatched: 11. The CDR3 totals 17 residues. Germline assignment: CDR1 SQVTM and CDR2 ANQGSEA. The DNA of the CDR3 is TGCAGCGTTGAAGCCTTGGGGGGGGGAGCCGCCTACAATGAGCAGTTCTTC. Amino acid sequence: CSVEALGGGAAYNEQFF.

The rearrangement joins TRBV19 to TRBJ2-3, with 7 bases that match TRBD1. The germline V gene encodes CDR1 LNHDA and CDR2 SQIVND (reference sequence). This CDR3 contains 13 residues. V was clipped by 8 bases and J by 2 bases; unmatched bases: 4. The CDR3 spells CASGTASTDTQYF. The CDR3 DNA sequence: TGTGCCAGTGGGACAGCCTCCACAGATACGCAGTATTTT.

This clone was found a few times. V usage is TRBV4-1 and J usage is TRBJ2-7; no definite D call. Germline lookup yields CDR1 MGHRA and CDR2 YSYEKL. CDR3 length: 14 amino acids. Trimming removed 0 bases from V and 3 bases from J, with 9 bases in between. This chain's CDR3 is CASSQEPADYEQYF. The DNA of the CDR3 is TGCGCCAGCAGCCAAGAACCTGCGGACTACGAGCAGTACTTC.

The chain employs TRBV25-1 and TRBJ1-2; TRBD1 might be the D (5 bases). V lost 4 bases and J 7 bases, leaving 13 bases between the germline ends. Germline lookup yields CDR1 MGHDK and CDR2 SYGVNS. The CDR3 sequence is 13 residues long. The CDR3 nucleotides are TGTGCCAGCAGTGGGTCCAGGGTTGGTGGCTACACCTTC. This translates into CASSGSRVGGYTF.

The V gene is TRBV2, the J gene TRBJ2-3; possibly TRBD2 for D (5 bases). Germline loops: CDR1 SNHLY, CDR2 FYNNEI. The CDR3 totals 12 residues. V was shortened by 3 bases and J by 6 bases, with 7 bases between the two germline ends. This CDR3 reads CASSEGADTQYF. CDR3 sequence (DNA): TGTGCCAGCAGTGAGGGAGCCGATACGCAGTATTTT.

The rearrangement joins TRBV5-4 to TRBJ2-4; TRBD1 might be the D (5 bases). V was trimmed by 0 bases and J by 5 bases, leaving 9 bases between them. The CDR3 loop spans 14 amino acids. The germline gives CDR1 SGHNT, CDR2 YYREEE (reference sequence). DNA of the CDR3: TGTGCCAGCAGCTTGGGGGGCCCCCAAAACATTCAGTACTTC. It codes for CASSLGGPQNIQYF.

The rearrangement uses TRBV19 and TRBJ1-5; no firm D call. CDR1 is LNHDA and CDR2 is SQIVND in the germline V gene (reference sequence). This CDR3 is 14 amino acids long. Trimming removed 1 base at V and 4 bases at J, with 8 bases between. As DNA, the CDR3 is TGTGCCAGTAGTATAGTTACAGTTAATCAGCCCCAGCATTTT. Translated: CASSIVTVNQPQHF.

This chain joins TRBV1 and TRBJ2-1; the D segment call TRBD2 is taken from the table without a DNA check. TRBV1 is a pseudogene. This CDR3 spans 19 amino acids. The CDR3 DNA is TGCACCACCAGAAGATTGACTAGCGGGAATACGTCGGCCTACAATGAGCAGTTCTTC. This translates into CTTRRLTSGNTSAYNEQFF.

This sequence joins TRBV27 and TRBJ2-3; D may be TRBD2 (6 bases). Trimming left V 4 bases short and J 1 base short, with 15 bases between. Per germline, CDR1 MNHEY and CDR2 SMNVEV (reference sequence). This CDR3 comprises 16 residues. This CDR3 reads CASSSTSLPGTDTQYF. The CDR3 DNA sequence: TGTGCCAGCAGTTCTACTAGCCTCCCCGGCACAGATACGCAGTATTTT.

V gene TRBV6-5 combines with J gene TRBJ2-5; D ambiguous. V was pared by 11 bases and J by 7 bases, with 11 bases between. Germline assignment: CDR1 MNHEY and CDR2 SVGAGI. The CDR3 totals 10 residues. The CDR3 is CAVGGRTQYF. DNA of the CDR3: TGTGCCGTTGGCGGCCGGACCCAGTACTTC.

The CDR3 loop is CASSDPGFGYTF. CDR3 nucleotide sequence: TGTGCCAGCAGTGACCCAGGGTTTGGCTACACCTTC. The genes are TRBV6-1 and TRBJ1-2; maybe TRBD1 (5 bases). Germline V lookup: CDR1 MNHNS, CDR2 SASEGT. The CDR3 loop spans 12 amino acids. The germline V and J ends were trimmed by 3 bases and 7 bases, with 9 bases remaining between them.

The CDR3 DNA reads as TGCAGCGTTGAAGAGCCTAGAGCTTTCTTT. This translates into CSVEEPRAFF. This rearrangement joins TRBV29-1 to TRBJ1-1; D not certain. Germline V gene lookup returns CDR1 SQVTM and CDR2 ANQGSEA. The V end was cut by 0 bases, the J end by 10 bases, with 6 bases between. CDR3 size: 10 residues.

This chain links TRBV19 with TRBJ1-4; unclear D gene. Germline lookup yields CDR1 LNHDA and CDR2 SQIVND (reference sequence). The CDR3 consists of 14 residues. V dropped 2 bases and J dropped 7 bases, with 11 bases sitting between them. CDR3 protein: CASSIWAMGEKLFF. CDR3 bases: TGTGCCAGTAGTATATGGGCGATGGGTGAAAAACTGTTTTTT.

A few counts support this clone. V is TRBV27 and J is TRBJ1-2; D is ambiguous. The CDR3 length is 13 residues. V was clipped by 3 bases and J by 3 bases, with 8 bases between them. Germline V gene lookup returns CDR1 MNHEY and CDR2 SMNVEV (reference sequence). CDR3 region: CASSFGVYYGYTF. DNA for the CDR3: TGTGCCAGCAGTTTCGGTGTGTACTATGGCTACACCTTC.

This chain uses TRBV19 with TRBJ2-1, with 7 bases lining up with TRBD1. The CDR3 runs 15 residues. The germline CDR1 and CDR2 sequences are LNHDA and SQIVND (reference sequence). V shed 7 bases, J shed 5 bases, and the junction held 11 bases outside the gene matches. This CDR3 is CASIRGTGANNEQFF. The CDR3 DNA reads as TGTGCCAGTATTCGGGGTACAGGGGCGAACAATGAGCAGTTCTTC.

The chain combines TRBV12-5 with TRBJ1-1; D unclear. V was pared by 2 bases and J by 9 bases, with 7 bases between. This CDR3 spans 11 amino acids. Germline V gene data show CDR1 as LGHNT and CDR2 as FRNRAP. The CDR3 protein is CASGLNSKAFF. As DNA, the CDR3 is TGTGCTAGTGGTTTGAACAGCAAAGCTTTCTTT.

The genes are TRBV30 and TRBJ2-3; 7 bases fit TRBD2. Looked up from germline, CDR1 is GTSNPN and CDR2 is SVGIG (reference sequence). The CDR3 contains 14 residues. V lost 6 bases, J lost 2 bases, and 8 bases stayed unmatched. The DNA of the CDR3 is TGTGCCTGTAATAGCGGGCAACCCACAGATACGCAGTATTTT. Translated, it gives CACNSGQPTDTQYF.

The V call is TRBV5-1, the J call TRBJ2-3; a weak D match, TRBD1 (5 bases). V gave up 1 base and J gave up 3 bases, with 12 bases separating them. This CDR3 comprises 15 residues. CDR1 and CDR2 (germline): SGHRS, YFSETQ. CDR3 nucleotide sequence: TGCGCCAGCAGCTTGAAAGTTTCAGGGACAGATACGCAGTATTTT. Encoded protein: CASSLKVSGTDTQYF.

The V call is TRBV3-1 (or the pseudogene TRBV3-2), the J call TRBJ1-3; D is perhaps TRBD1 (6 bases). Germline-derived CDR1 and CDR2 are LGHDT and YNNKEL (reference sequence). This CDR3 has 17 residues. With 1 base removed from V and 4 bases from J, the gap between germline ends came to 17 bases. CDR3 bases: TGTGCCAGCAGCCAAGGGTCTAAAGGACAGCCGGGAAACACCATATATTTT. It specifies CASSQGSKGQPGNTIYF.

This clone appeared a single time. The chain recombines TRBV18 with TRBJ2-2; 7 bases agree with TRBD1. The ends lost 10 bases at V and 4 bases at J; junction bases unmatched: 12. The CDR3 is 15 residues long. Germline V CDR1 and CDR2: KGHSH, LQKENI. The CDR3 sequence is CATTTGPSITGELFF. The CDR3 DNA reads as TGTGCCACCACGACAGGGCCCAGCATCACCGGGGAGCTGTTTTTT.

This clone was counted once. The V and J genes are TRBV10-3 and TRBJ1-1; D remains ambiguous. This CDR3 has 12 amino acids. V dropped 2 bases and J dropped 6 bases, with 7 bases sitting between them. Germline-derived CDR1 and CDR2 are ENHRY and SYGVKD. The CDR3 region is CAISEPPSEAFF. CDR3 sequence (DNA): TGTGCCATCAGTGAGCCTCCCTCTGAAGCTTTCTTT.

This rearrangement joins TRBV19 to TRBJ2-7; maybe TRBD2 (5 bases). Germline lookup yields CDR1 LNHDA and CDR2 SQIVND (reference sequence). Trimming took off 5 bases at V and 1 base at J, with 18 bases between the two ends. This CDR3 spans 16 amino acids. The CDR3 region is CASSSDRGLTSYEQYF. Here the CDR3 DNA reads TGTGCCAGTAGTTCGGATAGAGGGTTAACGTCCTACGAGCAGTACTTC.

This clone has a single count. V gene TRBV7-2 combines with J gene TRBJ2-5; the match to TRBD1 covers 8 bases. CDR1 is SGHTA and CDR2 is FQGNSA in the germline V gene. The CDR3 contains 16 residues. Trimming took 2 bases from V and 2 from J; bases not matched to a gene: 7. CDR3 bases: TGTGCCAGCAGCTTAAGGACAGGGATATGGCAAGAGACCCAGTACTTC. It yields the protein CASSLRTGIWQETQYF.

The genes are TRBV10-3 and TRBJ2-2, with 9 bases fitting TRBD1. This CDR3 spans 17 amino acids. With V trimmed by 3 bases and J by 6 bases, 11 bases remained unmatched. In germline, CDR1 is ENHRY, CDR2 SYGVKD. CDR3 sequence: CAISDQNRGPIAGELFF. In DNA form, the CDR3 reads TGTGCCATCAGTGACCAAAACAGGGGGCCTATAGCCGGGGAGCTGTTTTTT.

The rearrangement uses TRBV27 and TRBJ1-4; 9 bases line up with TRBD1. Per the germline V gene, CDR1 is MNHEY and CDR2 is SMNVEV (reference sequence). After removal of 3 bases from V and 11 bases from J, the junction contained 7 bases not matched to a gene. This CDR3 comprises 14 residues. The chain's CDR3 is CASSFGDRDMKLFF. For the CDR3, the DNA is TGTGCCAGCAGTTTCGGGGACAGGGATATGAAACTGTTTTTT.

The CDR3 DNA sequence: TGTGCCAGCAGTGGCGCGGGACTAGCGGGAACTGGGGGTATGATAGATACGCAGTATTTT. Protein: CASSGAGLAGTGGMIDTQYF. The rearrangement links TRBV2 to TRBJ2-3, with TRBD2 identical over 13 bases. This CDR3 is 20 amino acids long. CDR1 is SNHLY and CDR2 is FYNNEI in the germline V gene. Trimming cost V 4 bases and J 5 bases; bases outside gene matches: 18.

The chain joins TRBV19 to TRBJ2-2; 11 bases align to TRBD2. V lost 6 bases and J lost 7; bases outside the gene matches: 19. This CDR3 region has 19 residues. Germline V gene lookup returns CDR1 LNHDA and CDR2 SQIVND (reference sequence). This chain's CDR3 is CASSNLSPKGLAAGGELFF. As DNA, the CDR3 is TGTGCCAGTAGCAATCTATCCCCCAAGGGACTAGCGGCGGGCGGGGAGCTGTTTTTT.